A selection of T cell receptor beta chains follows, all from one sample in a study of T cell repertoires in cytomegalovirus infection. TCRdb itself ran the reads through MiXCR, one entry per CDR3 protein. The repertoire has a few hundred thousand distinct CDR3 sequences, more than 8% of them found once; the top ten carry about 4.5%. Sequencing was carried out using PBMCs. The receptors originated from a human donor in good health (CMV status not recorded). Some clones in this sample may be carry-over from other donors' samples. CDR3s include the opening cysteine and the closing phenylalanine or tryptophan. D genes are given only for firm matches. A clone size is listed for some rows: how often the clone was seen (once, few, many), or a class if it is expanded.

clone size	D gene	V gene	J gene	CDR3 DNA	CDR3 protein
-	TRBD2	TRBV27	TRBJ2-7	TGTGCCAGCGGCTATCTGACGGGAGGCCACGAGCAGTACTTC	CASGYLTGGHEQYF
few	TRBD2	TRBV20-1	TRBJ2-3	TGCAGTGCTAGTAGGCGGGAGGGATCCACAGATACGCAGTATTTT	CSASRREGSTDTQYF
-	TRBD1	TRBV19	TRBJ1-1	TGTGCCAGTAGTATGCAGGGGGCTGAGAACACTGAAGCTTTCTTT	CASSMQGAENTEAFF
-	-	TRBV11-2	TRBJ1-6	TGTGCCAGCACCCCAAAAGACCGACTCCCCCTCCACTTT	CASTPKDRLPLHF
many	TRBD1	TRBV7-9	TRBJ1-1	TGTGCCAGCAGTCGGACAGGGGCCAGGGCTGAAGCTTTCTTT	CASSRTGARAEAFF
-	-	TRBV2	TRBJ2-3	TGTGCCAGCAGCGGGGACTTCACAGATACGCAGTATTTT	CASSGDFTDTQYF
-	TRBD2	TRBV20-1	TRBJ2-1	TGCAGTGCTAGAGGTTGGACTAGCGGGGGAACCTACAATGAGCAGTTCTTC	CSARGWTSGGTYNEQFF
-	-	TRBV6-5	TRBJ1-2	TGTGCGAGCCGGGGCAACCATAACTATGGCTACACCTTC	CASRGNHNYGYTF
-	-	TRBV7-9	TRBJ2-1	TGTGCCAGCAGCAAAATCGAAACCACCTACAATGAGCAGTTCTTC	CASSKIETTYNEQFF
-	-	TRBV4-3	TRBJ2-6	TGCGCCAGCAGCCAAGAAGCCTCTGGGGCCAACGTCCTGACTTTC	CASSQEASGANVLTF
many	TRBD1	TRBV6-6	TRBJ2-5	TGTGCCAGCAGTTGGTCGCGACAGGGGGGCCAAGAGACCCAGTACTTC	CASSWSRQGGQETQYF
-	TRBD2	TRBV6-6	TRBJ2-5	TGTGCCAGCAGTGGGTTAGCGGGAGGGACTAAACAAGAGACCCAGTACTTC	CASSGLAGGTKQETQYF
many	-	TRBV6-1	TRBJ1-2	TGTGCCAGCAGTCCTACAGGGAACTATGGCTACACCTTC	CASSPTGNYGYTF
many	-	TRBV27	TRBJ2-7	TGTGCCAGCAGTCTCAAGCCAGGGATAATCCGCGAGCAGTACTTC	CASSLKPGIIREQYF
few	-	TRBV27	TRBJ2-1	TGTGCCAGCAGTCTATCAGGGGGGCGTGAGCAGTTCTTC	CASSLSGGREQFF
-	-	TRBV5-6	TRBJ1-2	TGTGCCAGCAGCTTGGTCCTCTCCAACTATGGCTACACCTTC	CASSLVLSNYGYTF
few	TRBD2	TRBV9	TRBJ2-1	TGTGCCAGCAGCGTAGCAACTAGCGGATCCTACAATGAGCAGTTCTTC	CASSVATSGSYNEQFF
-	TRBD2	TRBV7-2	TRBJ2-1	TGTGCCAGCAGCCAAAGCGGGAGGCTCATATACAATGAGCAGTTCTTC	CASSQSGRLIYNEQFF
-	-	TRBV29-1	TRBJ2-3	TGCAGCGGTGCCCGGGCCCAGGGTGATACGCAGTATTTT	CSGARAQGDTQYF
-	TRBD1	TRBV6-2/TRBV6-3	TRBJ2-7	TGTGCCAGCAGCTACAGGGCAGGGGGCAAATACGAGCAGTACTTC	CASSYRAGGKYEQYF
many	TRBD1	TRBV7-2	TRBJ2-1	TGTGCCAGCAGCTTCACAGGGGTCGAAAATGAGCAGTTCTTC	CASSFTGVENEQFF
many	-	TRBV7-2	TRBJ2-7	TGTGCCAGCAGCGTACTAGCCTCACCCCACGAGCAGTACTTC	CASSVLASPHEQYF
few	-	TRBV29-1	TRBJ1-1	TGCAGCGCCCGCGGGGACTCCTACATGAACACTGAAGCTTTCTTT	CSARGDSYMNTEAFF
few	-	TRBV20-1	TRBJ2-1	TGCAGTGCCGGATCGGACCTCAATGAGCAGTTCTTC	CSAGSDLNEQFF
many	-	TRBV25-1	TRBJ1-4	TGTGCCAGCAGTGAGCGTCGTTACGGAGAAAAACTGTTTTTT	CASSERRYGEKLFF
few	-	TRBV27	TRBJ2-1	TGTGCCAGCAGTTTATCCCTCGGCGCAAGCTCCTACAATGAGCAGTTCTTC	CASSLSLGASSYNEQFF
-	-	TRBV9	TRBJ2-1	TGTGCCAGCAGCGGCCAGGGGGGATCCTACAATGAGCAGTTCTTC	CASSGQGGSYNEQFF
many	-	TRBV6-1	TRBJ2-5	TGTGCCAGCAGTGAACCTTCAGTGGGGACCCAGTACTTC	CASSEPSVGTQYF
once	TRBD2	TRBV10-2	TRBJ2-1	TGCGCCAGCGGAGAGAGCGGGAGTTACAATGAGCAGTTCTTC	CASGESGSYNEQFF
many	-	TRBV6-6	TRBJ1-3	TGTGCCAGCAGGCCGGACAGCTCTGGAAACACCATATATTTT	CASRPDSSGNTIYF
many	-	TRBV7-2	TRBJ1-5	TGTGCCAGCAGCTTAGGAGGGGCGAGGGGCAATCAGCCCCAGCATTTT	CASSLGGARGNQPQHF
many	-	TRBV19	TRBJ2-2	TGTGCCAGTGCCGGGCAGGGACTTTACACCGGGGAGCTGTTTTTT	CASAGQGLYTGELFF
few	-	TRBV12-3/TRBV12-4	TRBJ2-7	TGTGCCAGCCGAGGTCCAGAAACCTACGAGCAGTACTTC	CASRGPETYEQYF
-	-	TRBV6-2/TRBV6-3	TRBJ1-5	TGTGCCAGCAGTTACTCGACCTCAAGCAGTCAGCCCCAGCATTTT	CASSYSTSSSQPQHF
few	TRBD2	TRBV4-3	TRBJ2-5	TGCGCCAGCAGCCAGGGGACTAGAGGTACGACCCAGTACTTC	CASSQGTRGTTQYF
many	-	TRBV7-9	TRBJ2-3	TGTGCCAGCAGCGAGTTTGATAGCACAGATACGCAGTATTTT	CASSEFDSTDTQYF
-	-	TRBV12-3/TRBV12-4	TRBJ1-4	TGTGCCAGCAGTTTTCTGGCAACTAATGAAAAACTGTTTTTT	CASSFLATNEKLFF
-	-	TRBV19	TRBJ1-1	TGTGCCAGTAGTCCTCCCGGGACCTCTATCCCTGAAGCTTTCTTT	CASSPPGTSIPEAFF
-	TRBD2	TRBV4-1	TRBJ2-1	TGCGCCAGCAGCTCAAGCGGGAGTAGGTACAATGAGCAGTTCTTC	CASSSSGSRYNEQFF
few	-	TRBV6-2/TRBV6-3	TRBJ1-5	TGTGCCAGCAAAGCCGTGAGAGATTATAGCAATCAGCCCCAGCATTTT	CASKAVRDYSNQPQHF
many	-	TRBV4-1	TRBJ1-5	TGCGCCAGCAGCCAACAAGGGTCAGGGGTTGGCCAGCCCCAGCATTTT	CASSQQGSGVGQPQHF
many	TRBD1	TRBV4-2	TRBJ1-4	TGTGCCAGCAGCCAAATAACAGGGGGCACTGAAAAACTGTTTTTT	CASSQITGGTEKLFF
many	-	TRBV20-1	TRBJ1-6	TGCAGTGCCCCTGCGGGCTCCTATAATTCACCCCTCCACTTT	CSAPAGSYNSPLHF
once	-	TRBV19	TRBJ1-5	TGTGCCAGTAGTTTAGACGTCTCCGGGGGCAATCAGCCCCAGCATTTT	CASSLDVSGGNQPQHF
-	TRBD1	TRBV20-1	TRBJ1-1	TGCAGTGCTAGGGGGACAGGGATGGGGACTGAAGCTTTCTTT	CSARGTGMGTEAFF
-	TRBD1	TRBV27	TRBJ1-6	TGTGCCAGCAGTCCTGACAGGGGGCAAAATAATTCACCCCTCCACTTT	CASSPDRGQNNSPLHF
few	-	TRBV7-3	TRBJ2-1	TGTGCCAGCAGCCTTCCTGGGAATGAGCAGTTCTTC	CASSLPGNEQFF
-	-	TRBV20-1	TRBJ2-5	TGCAGTGCTAGAGAACTAAGACAGGCAGAAGAGACCCAGTACTTC	CSARELRQAEETQYF
few	-	TRBV19	TRBJ1-1	TGTGCCAGTACCGGGGGGGGTGGCACTGTCCGCGCTGAAGCTTTCTTT	CASTGGGGTVRAEAFF
few	-	TRBV2	TRBJ1-2	TGTGCCAGCAGTGTACGCTTCCGGGGCTACACCTTC	CASSVRFRGYTF
many	-	TRBV7-9	TRBJ1-2	TGTGCCAGCAGCCGTTCCGGGACGGGGTTTATTCTGGGCTACACCTTC	CASSRSGTGFILGYTF
few	TRBD1	TRBV16	TRBJ1-5	TGTGCCAGCAGCCGATCCGGGACAGGGGGGAATAGCAATCAGCCCCAGCATTTT	CASSRSGTGGNSNQPQHF
few	TRBD1	TRBV28	TRBJ2-3	TGTGCCAGCAGTTTCAGGACAGGTCTTACAGATACGCAGTATTTT	CASSFRTGLTDTQYF